This T cell receptor beta chain was sequenced for a study of blood T cell repertoires in COVID-19. Study-wide context: The United States, Italy and Spain supplied acute and convalescent COVID-19 samples.

Sequencing was performed with immunoSEQ multiplex PCR; in TCRdb, only in-frame clones are kept and a portion is missing. The sample holds 200,000 to 300,000 clones; around 86% are singletons and the top ten take 2.6%. This receptor was identified in a woman aged 18 to 35 who had recovered from COVID-19. The sample taken for sequencing was PBMCs or T cells enriched from blood (not recorded which).

The CDR3 loop is CASSPQGVGTEAFF. The CDR3, as DNA: TGTGCCAGCAGTCCCCAGGGGGTGGGCACTGAAGCTTTCTTT. The chain recombines TRBV27 with TRBJ1-1, with TRBD1 matching over 7 bases. The V and J ends lost 5 bases and 4 bases, in that order; junction bases with no gene match: 7. Per germline, CDR1 MNHEY and CDR2 SMNVEV (reference sequence). CDR3 length equals 14 residues.